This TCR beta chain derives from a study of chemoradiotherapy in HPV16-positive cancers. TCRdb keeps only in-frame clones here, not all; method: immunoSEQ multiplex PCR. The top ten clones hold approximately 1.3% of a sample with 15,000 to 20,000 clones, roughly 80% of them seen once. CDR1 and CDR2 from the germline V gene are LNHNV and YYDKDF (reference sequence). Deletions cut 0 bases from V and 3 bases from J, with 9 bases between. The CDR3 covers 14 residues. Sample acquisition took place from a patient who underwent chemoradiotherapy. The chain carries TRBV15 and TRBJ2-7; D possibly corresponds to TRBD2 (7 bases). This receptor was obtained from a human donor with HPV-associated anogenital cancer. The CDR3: CATSREGGLYEQYF. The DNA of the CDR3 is TGTGCCACCAGCAGAGAGGGGGGGCTCTACGAGCAGTACTTC.